The text below deals with one TCR beta chain. The antigen is undetermined. Unmatched junction bases numbered 5, after V lost 3 bases and J lost 6 bases. This CDR3 contains 14 residues. Germline V gene data show CDR1 as WSHSY and CDR2 as SAAADI. It was with 60 Vbeta and 13 Jbeta primers that the PCR ran. This table comes from immunoSEQ multiplex PCR, and its TCRdb copy is limited to in-frame clones, with some not included. In the table there are 75,000 to 100,000 clones, around three quarters of which are singletons. This specimen belongs to a study of cytomegalovirus exposure and HLA in healthy donors. Broader study findings: Among CMV-associated TCR beta chains, most appeared HLA-restricted in a later analysis. For most TCR beta V segments, an earlier analysis put the productive rate at about 87% or about 30% of the time.

The donors comprised healthy bone marrow donors. This receptor was obtained from a man aged 55-75 years in good health and CMV-seronegative. The J gene is TRBJ1-5, the V gene TRBV10-2, with TRBD1 identical over 7 bases. Sequencing used PBMCs. CDR3 loop: CASSEATGSQPQHF. The DNA of the CDR3 is TGCGCCAGCAGTGAAGCGACAGGGAGTCAGCCCCAGCATTTT.